This paragraph covers one TCR beta chain sequence. Clones were sequenced by immunoSEQ multiplex PCR, and TCRdb holds only the in-frame ones, with some missing. The data contain approximately 70,000 clones, roughly 96% of them singletons. This entry comes from a study of technical replicates of blood from a handful of donors. This CDR3 contains 17 residues. Per germline, CDR1 MGHRA and CDR2 YSYEKL. Trimming at V came to 1 base and at J to 3 bases, leaving 8 bases not matched to a gene. This clonotype was obtained from a human donor in good health. The rearrangement links TRBV4-1 to TRBJ1-4, with 7 bases matching TRBD1. Sequencing was carried out using T cells isolated from PBMCs. CDR3 coding DNA: TGCGCCAGCAGCCAAGTGTTCTCAGGGGGAGCTAATGAAAAACTGTTTTTT. As protein: CASSQVFSGGANEKLFF.